This entry concerns a single T cell receptor beta chain. This clonotype was seen a handful of times. Its antigen is not yet known. No base quality information exists; no much larger clone differs at one position. The record originates from a study of response to subunit inactivated influenza vaccine (dated by TCRdb to the late 2010s). Regarding the study in general: To follow how T cells responded to a trivalent subunit inactivated influenza vaccine, the researchers relied on deep quantitative profiling of the T cell receptor repertoire.

Study-wide conclusions, independent of this receptor: The authors suggested that each seasonal influenza vaccination may recruit only a limited number of new T cells.

Via the germline V gene, CDR1 is SNHLY and CDR2 FYNNEI. Including the terminal cysteine and phenylalanine, the CDR3 comprises 14 residues. Solely the CDR3 DNA is kept, with 42 bases framed from the first base. V is clipped by 7 bases and J by 2 bases, and the sequence between their germline boundaries is 15 bases long. Library preparation employed RT-PCR. Sequenced using an Illumina HiSeq 2500. Through fastp at Q25 and MiXCR, TCRdb rebuilt clones from the public reads, retaining in-frame beta chains. Rows are unified per CDR3 protein, each entry keeping the most common DNA and genes. The sample profile shows around 530,000 distinct CDR3 sequences; about 12% of them were found once. The ten top clones hold roughly a tenth of the sample.

This sample comprised PBMCs from blood, obtained on the day of vaccination. Recombination connected TRBV2 to TRBJ2-7; tentative D gene TRBD1, with 7 bases matching. This receptor was identified in a man aged 50 to 59 who received an inactivated influenza vaccine. Donor details come from another sample of the same person, matched by shared clones. The nucleotides read TGTGCCAGCACTCTCCAGGGGGGAGCCTACGAGCAGTACTTC. The resulting protein is CASTLQGGAYEQYF. Beyond the CDR3, the reference TRBV2 and TRBJ2-7 genes provide the residues; the full variable domain reads: EPEVTQTPSHQVTQMGQEVILRCVPISNHLYFYWYRQILGQKVEFLVSFYNNEISEKSEIFDDQFSVERPDGSNFTLKIRSTKLEDSAMYFCASTLQGGAYEQYFGPGTRLTVT.